The clone carrying this T cell receptor beta chain was found many times. The target antigen is unknown. Source study methods: Using the CDR3 differences seen across clinicopathological groups, the authors built a distant-metastasis classifier for papillary thyroid cancer, which was meant to discriminate distant-metastatic patients. Using MiXCR, TCRdb reanalyzed the PCR reads. The V and J calls, along with clone size, are taken from TCRdb and not from the paper's own processing. The data hold 33,000 or so clones, with approximately 7.4% observed a single time. These data come from a study of metastatic and nonmetastatic thyroid tumors. Study-wide context: Repertoire comparison spanned blood and tumor or nodule tissue of malignant and benign thyroid patients.

The germline gives CDR1 GTSNPN, CDR2 SVGIG (reference sequence). CDR3 length: 11 residues. Trimming cost V 4 bases and J 5 bases, with 5 bases left between them. Each patient came to thyroid surgery without any prior treatment (of any kind). Study results and limitations: The study reportedly found significantly higher TCR beta diversity in malignant thyroid tumors than benign nodules, in blood and tumor.

Material for sequencing was blood. V is TRBV30 and J is TRBJ1-4; no firm D call. The TCR originated in a female donor with papillary thyroid cancer or a benign thyroid nodule (not recorded which). Some clones in this sample may be carry-over from other donors' samples. CDR3 sequence (DNA): TGTGCCTGGACCGGGAATGAAAAACTGTTTTTT. Encoded protein: CAWTGNEKLFF.